Included here is one T cell receptor (beta chain) sequence, with context. Its recognized antigen is unknown. Base qualities are not at hand, and no much larger clone is one base apart. The data are from a study of blood T cell repertoires in COVID-19 (TCRdb year 2020). Describing the broader study: Recovered participants in ImmuneRACE Cohort 3 were defined as having two consecutive negative NP/OP PCR tests, clearance from a healthcare professional, or resolution of symptoms. The repertoires were released in a freely available public database meant as a resource for research on the immune response to SARS-CoV-2. The dataset comprised deeply sampled blood TCRbeta repertoires from subjects exposed to, actively infected with, or recovered from COVID-19. The samples were drawn from the first 160 participants of the ongoing ImmuneRACE study and from 950 to 1,500 subjects provided by 6 global collaborators. The sample metadata nearly always contained a de-identified subject ID, COVID-19 status, age in years and sex. Samples from collaborators originated in the United States, Italy and Spain and spanned both the acute and convalescent phases of COVID-19. The prospective study material was composed of cDNA or gDNA derived from T cells, B-cell-depleted T cells, or PBMCs. Where available, HLA class I and class II types were taken from metadata supplied by the sample provider and were not determined by assay-based typing.

Looking up the germline V gene (reference sequence) yields CDR1 LNHDA and CDR2 SQIVND. From the cysteine up to the phenylalanine, the CDR3 has a length of 17 residues. Only the CDR3 region is kept as DNA, spanning 51 bases read in frame from base 1. The junction shows trimming of 3 bases on V and 3 bases on J, plus 18 bases between the germline ends. TCRbeta CDR3 regions were amplified from genomic DNA using the immunoSEQ Assay, a bias-controlled multiplex PCR. Processing in the source paper ran as follows. The number of nucleated cells in each sample was estimated from the amplification of reference gene primers within the assay. Sequence reads were collapsed and filtered to measure the absolute abundance of every unique TCRbeta CDR3 rearrangement. Productive Simpson clonality was computed per sample as the square root of Simpson's diversity index over productive rearrangements. The source is immuneACCESS, and TCRdb retained only in-frame sequences with V and J called. Part of the clones is not carried over; for the studies checked, unresolved V genes explain less than half of this, and the remainder is unexplained. For V, J and clone size, that table is used; D and trimming come from the DNA. The sample includes a few hundred thousand clones, with about nine tenths observed a single time. In total, the top ten clones hold roughly 7.2% of the sample.

Enrolling through a virtual design, the prospective study's participants ranged in age from roughly 18 to 95 years and lived across some 22 United States geographic areas. In the prospective study, participants were assigned to cohorts based on the clinical history participants reported in a screening survey and a study questionnaire. In the prospective study, whole blood, serum and a nasopharyngeal or oropharyngeal swab were collected from each participant by mobile phlebotomists. Additional blood draws and questionnaires over an approximately two-month period could optionally be provided by prospective study participants. Blood samples from the prospective study were shipped frozen or at room temperature prior to DNA extraction. On the study overall, not on this receptor specifically: The amount of clinical and demographic metadata varied by source and participant and was provided uncurated.

The chain couples TRBV19 to TRBJ2-1; a tentative D call is TRBD1 (6 bases match). Material: PBMCs or T cells enriched from blood (not recorded which). The sequence derives from a man aged 25-45 years in a cohort exposed to, infected with or recovered from COVID-19 (not recorded which). The DNA sequence is TGTGCCAGTAGTATTAATTACGGGGCAGGGGACTACAATGAGCAGTTCTTC. Its protein is CASSINYGAGDYNEQFF.